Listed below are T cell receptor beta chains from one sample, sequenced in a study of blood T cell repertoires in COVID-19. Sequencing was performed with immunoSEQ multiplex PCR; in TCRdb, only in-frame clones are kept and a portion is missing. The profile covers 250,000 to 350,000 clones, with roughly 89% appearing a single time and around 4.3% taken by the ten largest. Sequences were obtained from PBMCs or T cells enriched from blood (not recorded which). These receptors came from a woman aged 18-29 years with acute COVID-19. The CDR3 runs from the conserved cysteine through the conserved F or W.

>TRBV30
CAWWTGANTGELFF
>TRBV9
CASSARTSGSRNEQFF
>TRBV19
CASSSGQGVYTIYF
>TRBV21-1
CASSKESGVTYEQYF
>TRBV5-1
CASQQGPSGNTIYF
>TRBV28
CASSSGGAPNYGYTF
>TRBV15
CATSRDVALGNTIYF
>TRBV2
CASSMGLKGETQYF
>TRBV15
CAPSFSGANVLTF
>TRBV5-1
CASSSTGQINQPQHF
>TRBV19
CASSPTSGTEPSSTDTQYF
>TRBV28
CASSQGGRGDEKLFF
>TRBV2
CASRYYETQYF
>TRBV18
CASSPGVGVRSASGNTIYF
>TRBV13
CASSFRDRIYEQYF
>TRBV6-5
CASTGGLNTEAFF
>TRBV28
CASSLWGRGGTDTQYF
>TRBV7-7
CASSLDQRGYGYTF
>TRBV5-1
CASSSQGEETQYF
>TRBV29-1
CSVEGQAGTEAFF
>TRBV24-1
CATSDLWRNYGYTF
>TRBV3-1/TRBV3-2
CASSQALAGASYNEQFF
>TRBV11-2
CASSLEVDRLTF
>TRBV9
CASSPHGSSGANVLTF
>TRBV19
CASSPWTGGNTEAFF
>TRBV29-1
CSAGGQMNTEAFF
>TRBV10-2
CASSPGQGVLYGYTF
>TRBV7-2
CASSPDRDNEQFF
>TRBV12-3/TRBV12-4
CASSLNSYGYTF
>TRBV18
CASSPGRNSPLHF
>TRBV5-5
CASSLSGQETQYF
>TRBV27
CASSLLQGSSAPYGYTF
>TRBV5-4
CASSLSQGDGNTIYF
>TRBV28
CASTSGRGRRGYTF
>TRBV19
CATSGEGRANVLTF
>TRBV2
CASTLGGTQPQHF
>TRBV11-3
CASSLEGGTGELFF
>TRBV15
CATSRPHRAGELFF
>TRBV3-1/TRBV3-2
CASSQVALAGIQDTQYF
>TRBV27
CASRAPGLAGANTGELFF
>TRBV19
CASSLGGNSNQPQHF